Here is one TCR beta chain with its context. Its antigen has not been determined. Base qualities were left out, and no much larger clone turns up one base away. Using the deep immunoSEQ assay, multiplex PCR amplified TCR CDR3 regions from genomic DNA. Genomic DNA extracted from each cell subset was distributed evenly over all wells of several immunoSEQ 96-well plates, and each plate served as one replicate. Each replicate PCR for unsorted PBMC received approximately 300 ng genomic DNA, equal to 25,000 to 35,000 T cell genomes. Genomic DNA from unsorted PBMC was sequenced over ten immunoSEQ deep assay plates. The purified libraries were quantified using a Qubit 3.0 fluorometer, sized with a Bioanalyzer 2100, and then quantified again using the KAPA Library Quantification kit. Every immunoSEQ 96-well plate was sequenced on a dedicated single-read 150-cycle Illumina NextSeq 550 flow cell. As for the original processing: Because the immunoSEQ output held only junctional sequences and lacked quality scores, the filtering could not match the filtering applied to full-length reads. To assign V/J genes and CDR3, sequences were annotated using PyIR, a Python wrapper for IgBLAST v1.9, with IMGT germline references. Reads were filtered out if the reads had weak V/J assignments (E-value above 1e-6), no CDR3, stop codons, out-of-frame junctions, or ambiguous translated residues. V3J clonotypes were defined as sequences sharing the same inferred V gene, J gene, and CDR3 amino acid sequence. To compute the percentage overlap between repertoires, the number of shared unique clonotypes was divided by the size of the smaller repertoire. Three approaches were used to assess repertoire richness: RTK rarefaction, the Chao1 estimator, and Recon v2.1 estimates of unobserved clonotypes. This immuneACCESS table, as held by TCRdb, lists in-frame sequences with V and J called but not all clones. Of the missing ones, under half trace to an unresolved V gene in checked studies; the others have no known cause. That table furnishes V, J and clone size, whereas the DNA furnished D and trimming. The sample contains about 560,000 clones, around 81% of them found a single time. The top ten clones comprise about 12% of the sample.

Donors were healthy HIV-negative adults with no recently reported acute infections or vaccinations. Every donor was a Caucasian adult residing in Nashville, Tennessee, USA. For unsorted samples, some 90 million PBMCs were counted and genomic DNA was extracted with the QIAamp DNA Blood Mini kit. After blood collection by leukapheresis, PBMCs were isolated using Ficoll-Histopaque density gradient centrifugation and then cryopreserved in the vapor phase of liquid nitrogen. Deletion took 5 bases off V and 6 bases off J, with a span of 17 bases between the germline ends. Via the germline V gene (reference sequence), CDR1 is GTSNPN and CDR2 SVGIG. The CDR3 runs 14 amino acids, cysteine and phenylalanine included. This entry keeps only the CDR3 DNA: 42 bases, framed from base 1. The sample belongs to a study of shared clonotypes between healthy human individuals (dated by TCRdb to 2019 to 2021). Broadly, across the study: A few men and two women, aged 18 to 49 years, made up the cohort. The study deeply sequenced blood TCR repertoires of five healthy adults to estimate repertoire size and the extent of clonotype sharing between individuals. Different laboratories and diverse techniques were used to prepare libraries and sequence TCR repertoires, to increase sequencing depth and limit assay-specific biases. Leukapheresis yielded between about 0.8 and 8.9 billion PBMCs per donor. The research as a whole found: Because the study included only a small number of donors, the genetic and exposure-history diversity represented was limited. Based on pairwise subsampling, the degree of clonotype sharing among donors was expected to be affected by sequencing depth. Sampling was limited to blood, and TCR repertoires in tissue likely differ from TCR repertoires in blood.

The rearranged chain carries TRBV30 and TRBJ1-5, with a tentative D gene TRBD1 over 6 matching bases. Sequences were obtained from PBMCs. This sequence was found in a woman in her forties in good health. Some clones in this sample may be carry-over from other donors' samples. The CDR3 has the sequence CAWGGSGGGQPQHF. Here is the DNA: TGTGCCTGGGGAGGGAGTGGGGGCGGTCAGCCCCAGCATTTT.